Listed here are 20 T cell receptor beta chains from one sample, sequenced in a study of shared clonotypes between healthy human individuals. TCRdb's table, derived via immunoSEQ multiplex PCR, lists solely in-frame clones and lacks some. Of approximately 2.5 million clones listed, roughly 92% were seen once; the top ten hold 0.11% to 0.15%. Source material: naive CD4+ T cells sorted from blood. As to subset: CD45RA+ positively selected. The receptors stem from a man aged 18 to 29 in good health.

About this clone itself: This specimen includes other DNA sequences encoding the same CDR3. The CDR3 sequence is CASSLRPGNTIYF. The CDR3 DNA is TGCGCCAGCAGCTTGAGGCCTGGAAACACCATATATTTT. The chain uses TRBV5-1 and TRBJ1-3, with D unresolved. Trimming pared 1 base from V and 2 bases from J, leaving 4 bases between. The CDR3 is 13 amino acids. The V gene's germline CDR1 is SGHRS and CDR2 YFSETQ.

The chain uses TRBV29-1 and TRBJ2-1; 10 bases align to TRBD1. The CDR3 loop spans 15 amino acids. Trimming cost V 5 bases and J 1 base; bases outside gene matches: 5. CDR1 is SQVTM, CDR2 ANQGSEA, per germline. CDR3 sequence: CSVMGQGKSYNEQFF. CDR3 DNA: TGCAGCGTTATGGGACAGGGGAAATCCTACAATGAGCAGTTCTTC.

On this clone itself: Within the sample, other DNA sequences also encode this same CDR3. This rearrangement joins TRBV30 to TRBJ1-5; D is possibly TRBD1 (5 bases). This CDR3 is built from 13 residues. Germline V lookup: CDR1 GTSNPN, CDR2 SVGIG (reference sequence). The germline V and J ends were trimmed by 2 bases and 6 bases, with 11 bases remaining between them. The CDR3 DNA reads as TGTGCCTGGAGTACAGGCCCAAGTCAGCCCCAGCATTTT. Its protein is CAWSTGPSQPQHF.

The V gene is TRBV6-5, the J gene TRBJ2-1; weak D call: TRBD2 (6 bases). Germline V gene data show CDR1 as MNHEY and CDR2 as SVGAGI. The V end lost 4 bases, the J end lost 7 bases, and 14 bases lay between the germline ends. The CDR3 totals 14 residues. The CDR3 loop reads CASSSTDYYNEQFF. The DNA for the CDR3 is TGTGCCAGCAGTTCCACGGACTACTATAATGAGCAGTTCTTC.

This chain joins TRBV6-1 and TRBJ2-7; the match to TRBD1 covers 7 bases. CDR1 is MNHNS, CDR2 SASEGT, per germline. The V segment lost 7 bases and the J segment 3 bases; nucleotides outside the gene matches: 6. This CDR3 contains 13 residues. In DNA form, the CDR3 reads TGTGCCAGCAACACCGGGACAGTCTACGAGCAGTACTTC. This codes for CASNTGTVYEQYF.

The gene calls are TRBV2 and TRBJ1-6; no reliable D call. CDR3 length: 17 residues. Per germline, CDR1 SNHLY and CDR2 FYNNEI. Trimming removed 2 bases from V and 0 bases from J, with 11 bases in between. This CDR3 reads CASSELGRSSYNSPLHF. In nucleotides, the CDR3 is TGTGCCAGCAGTGAATTAGGGCGGAGCTCCTATAATTCACCCCTCCACTTT.

This chain connects TRBV29-1 to TRBJ1-5; TRBD1 is a possible D gene (5 bases). The CDR3 is 14 residues long. Trimming stripped 4 bases from V and 1 base from J, with 11 bases between. Germline CDR1 is SQVTM and CDR2 is ANQGSEA. CDR3 bases: TGCAGCGTTGCCGGGGACGAAAGCAATCAGCCCCAGCATTTT. This codes for CSVAGDESNQPQHF.

The chain carries TRBV19 and TRBJ2-1, with TRBD2 matching 9 bases. The CDR3 is 17 amino acids. Trimming cost V 4 bases and J 1 base; bases outside gene matches: 8. Per the germline V gene, CDR1 is LNHDA and CDR2 is SQIVND (reference sequence). In DNA, the CDR3 is TGTGCCAGTAGTAACTGGACTAGCGCGGGTTCCTACAATGAGCAGTTCTTC. Its protein product is CASSNWTSAGSYNEQFF.

The chain is built from TRBV29-1 and TRBJ2-5, with 8 bases lining up with TRBD2. The germline V gene encodes CDR1 SQVTM and CDR2 ANQGSEA. Trimming took 6 bases from V and 1 from J; bases not matched to a gene: 4. This CDR3 contains 13 residues. The CDR3 spells CSVVRGGQETQYF. CDR3 nucleotides: TGCAGCGTAGTCCGGGGGGGCCAAGAGACCCAGTACTTC.

This clone has just a few counts. The chain joins TRBV7-6 to TRBJ1-6, with a tentative D call TRBD1 (5 bases). Germline lookup yields CDR1 SGHVS and CDR2 FNYEAQ. V dropped 6 bases and J dropped 7 bases, with 13 bases sitting between them. CDR3 length equals 14 residues. The CDR3 DNA is TGTGCCAGCAGTCCCAGGGCAGGAAATTCACCCCTCCACTTT. Its translation: CASSPRAGNSPLHF.

Concerning this clone: The junction does not match germline at one end; this may be a read error. The CDR3 region has the DNA TGTGCTAGCAGCTTTAATGACCTGACCCCGCAGTATTTT. This gives the protein CASSFNDLTPQYF. V and J are TRBV7-7 and TRBJ2-3; D is ambiguous. Germline V gives CDR1 SSHAT, CDR2 FNYEAQ (reference sequence). This CDR3 comprises 13 residues.

The CDR3 region has the DNA TGTGCCACCACGAATGGGACTAGAGTCTACGAGCAGTACTTC. As protein: CATTNGTRVYEQYF. The genes are TRBV19 and TRBJ2-7; 8 bases line up with TRBD2. Germline assignment: CDR1 LNHDA and CDR2 SQIVND (reference sequence). This CDR3 has 14 amino acids. With 10 bases clipped from V and 3 bases from J, the junction kept 11 bases outside the gene matches.

The chain uses TRBV18 and TRBJ2-2; 7 bases agree with TRBD2. CDR1 is KGHSH, CDR2 LQKENI, per germline. V was pared by 0 bases and J by 5 bases, with 12 bases of the junction left unmatched. The CDR3 length is 18 residues. The CDR3 DNA sequence: TGTGCCAGCTCACCACCGGGTAGCGGGTTCGGAATTACCGGGGAGCTGTTTTTT. It translates to CASSPPGSGFGITGELFF.

On this clone: The sample carries other DNA sequences with the same CDR3. The V and J genes are TRBV28 and TRBJ2-7; tentatively, D is TRBD1 or TRBD2 (5 bases each). This CDR3 spans 14 amino acids. The V end was cut by 6 bases, the J end by 2 bases, with 14 bases between. Germline-derived CDR1 and CDR2 are MDHEN and SYDVKM. CDR3 amino acids: CASSTGTVTYEQYF. The CDR3 DNA is TGTGCCAGCAGCACCGGGACGGTAACCTACGAGCAGTACTTC.

Here the CDR3 reads CASSPPGQGVAFF. CDR3 in DNA: TGTGCCAGCTCCCCCCCGGGACAGGGAGTTGCTTTCTTT. This chain joins TRBV18 and TRBJ1-1, with 9 bases matching TRBD1. CDR1 is KGHSH, CDR2 LQKENI, per germline. The CDR3 extends over 13 amino acids. V lost 6 bases and J lost 11; bases outside the gene matches: 10.

The chain is built from TRBV18 and TRBJ1-1, with D possibly matching TRBD1 (5 bases). V lost 0 bases and J 0 bases, leaving 17 bases between the germline ends. Germline-derived CDR1 and CDR2 are KGHSH and LQKENI. The CDR3 totals 18 residues. In nucleotides, the CDR3 is TGTGCCAGCTCACCACCCTTGTTGGGACGGAAAATGAACACTGAAGCTTTCTTT. It translates to CASSPPLLGRKMNTEAFF.

The V gene is TRBV18, the J gene TRBJ1-3; 8 bases are shared with TRBD1. The V gene end was trimmed by 3 bases and the J gene end by 0 bases; junction bases not matched to a gene: 7. Germline assignment: CDR1 KGHSH and CDR2 LQKENI. The CDR3 totals 17 residues. As DNA, the CDR3 is TGTGCCAGCTCACCCCTCGGACAGGGAAACTCTGGAAACACCATATATTTT. It is translated as CASSPLGQGNSGNTIYF.

The gene calls are TRBV29-1 and TRBJ2-4; 7 bases align to TRBD2. V trimming: 0 bases; J trimming: 0 bases; junction bases outside the gene matches: 8. This CDR3 is built from 17 residues. Germline-derived CDR1 and CDR2 are SQVTM and ANQGSEA. CDR3 amino acids: CSVEEKGGGIAKNIQYF. CDR3 coding DNA: TGCAGCGTTGAAGAGAAGGGCGGGGGAATAGCCAAAAACATTCAGTACTTC.

This sequence joins TRBV6-5 and TRBJ1-6; D ambiguous. The V gene's germline CDR1 is MNHEY and CDR2 SVGAGI. V shed 3 bases and J shed 8 bases, with 8 bases lying between them. The CDR3 is 13 amino acids. This chain's CDR3 is CASSYNPDSPLHF. The DNA for the CDR3 is TGTGCCAGCAGTTATAATCCAGATTCACCCCTCCACTTT.

This clone was picked up a small number of times. The V call is TRBV30, the J call TRBJ1-6; 11 nucleotides line up with TRBD1. After removal of 4 bases from V and 8 bases from J, the junction contained 7 bases not matched to a gene. CDR3 length: 15 amino acids. Germline CDR1 and CDR2: GTSNPN and SVGIG (reference sequence). CDR3 nucleotides: TGTGCCTGGAACCCGGACAGGGGGCTATATTCACCCCTCCACTTT. This sequence encodes CAWNPDRGLYSPLHF.